This entry features one TCR beta chain sequence. Its specificity is not known. This entry comes from a study of shared clonotypes between healthy human individuals. The wider study: Each donor contributed plates that comprised three CD4 naive, three CD4 memory, two CD8 naive and one CD8 memory.

The CDR3 is made up of 14 amino acids. Germline V gene lookup returns CDR1 MNHNY and CDR2 SVGAGI (reference sequence). J lost 4 bases, V lost 5 bases, and 5 bases had no gene match. The split of CD4+ cells yielded CD45RA+ naive and CD45RA-negative memory subsets. Profiling relied on immunoSEQ multiplex PCR, and the TCRdb table lists in-frame clones only, not all of them. The table shows about 2 million clones, with 85% to 95% occurring only once. Broader study findings: The sharing of about 5% of naive CD4 clonotypes was seen across several donors. Incomplete sequencing of sorted subsets was indicated by rarefaction despite large depth.

The sequence derives from a man younger than 30 in good health. This chain links TRBV6-6 with TRBJ1-5, with TRBD1 matching over 7 bases. The sample consisted of naive CD4+ T cells sorted from blood. The subset here: CD45RA+ positively selected. DNA for the CDR3: TGTGCCAGCAGTAAGGGACAGCTGAATCAGCCCCAGCATTTT. It translates to CASSKGQLNQPQHF.